These T cell receptor beta chains were read from a single sample in a study of blood T cell repertoires in COVID-19. The table came from immunoSEQ multiplex PCR; TCRdb's copy has only in-frame clones and leaves some out. Counted here are 150,000 to 200,000 clones, over 75% occurring once; the ten biggest clones make up 6.6%. The specimen sequenced was PBMCs or T cells enriched from blood (not recorded which). Source of these receptors: a woman between 50 and 59 years old who had recovered from COVID-19. Each CDR3 is given with its conserved first and last residue. The order of the fields is clone size, D gene, J gene, V gene, CDR3 protein, CDR3 DNA. D genes are given only for firm matches. A clone size is listed for some rows: how often the clone was seen (once, few, many), or a class if it is expanded.

size: .
D: .
J: TRBJ2-1
V: TRBV30
CDR3: CAWTLTAGAGNEQFF
DNA: TGTGCCTGGACCCTCACGGCAGGGGCGGGTAATGAGCAGTTCTTC

size: .
D: TRBD2
J: TRBJ2-2
V: TRBV7-2
CDR3: CASSLVASGANTGELFF
DNA: TGTGCCAGCAGCTTAGTGGCTAGCGGGGCGAACACCGGGGAGCTGTTTTTT

size: once
D: .
J: TRBJ2-1
V: TRBV6-5
CDR3: CASSPGGLSYNEQFF
DNA: TGTGCCAGCAGCCCCGGGGGACTCTCCTACAATGAGCAGTTCTTC

size: .
D: .
J: TRBJ2-5
V: TRBV7-2
CDR3: CASSPRSAGKETQYF
DNA: TGTGCCAGCAGCCCCAGAAGTGCCGGGAAAGAGACCCAGTACTTC

size: .
D: TRBD1
J: TRBJ2-3
V: TRBV10-3
CDR3: CAISESQGDADTQYF
DNA: TGTGCCATCAGTGAGTCACAGGGGGACGCAGATACGCAGTATTTT

size: once
D: TRBD2
J: TRBJ2-2
V: TRBV6-5
CDR3: CASNRGGNTGELFF
DNA: TGTGCCAGCAACCGGGGGGGGAACACCGGGGAGCTGTTTTTT

size: .
D: .
J: TRBJ2-7
V: TRBV4-1
CDR3: CASSQDWARGFSYEQYF
DNA: TGCGCCAGCAGCCAAGATTGGGCAAGGGGCTTCTCCTACGAGCAGTACTTC

size: .
D: TRBD1
J: TRBJ1-1
V: TRBV16
CDR3: CASSQHRGLTEAFF
DNA: TGTGCCAGCAGCCAACACAGGGGGCTCACTGAAGCTTTCTTT

size: .
D: .
J: TRBJ2-7
V: TRBV25-1
CDR3: CASRSTGFVEQYF
DNA: TGTGCCAGCAGGTCAACCGGGTTTGTCGAGCAGTACTTC

size: .
D: .
J: TRBJ1-2
V: TRBV30
CDR3: CAWSRNYGYTF
DNA: TGTGCCTGGAGCAGGAACTATGGCTACACCTTC

size: .
D: .
J: TRBJ2-7
V: TRBV6-5
CDR3: CASSTELHEQYF
DNA: TGTGCCAGCAGTACGGAGCTCCACGAGCAGTACTTC

size: .
D: .
J: TRBJ2-7
V: TRBV5-4
CDR3: CASSQGAGQYF
DNA: TGTGCCAGCAGCCAGGGCGCGGGACAGTACTTC

size: .
D: .
J: TRBJ2-5
V: TRBV11-2
CDR3: CASGRWTVGETQYF
DNA: TGTGCCAGCGGCAGATGGACAGTTGGAGAGACCCAGTACTTC

size: .
D: TRBD1
J: TRBJ1-4
V: TRBV27
CDR3: CASTSGQGFNEKLFF
DNA: TGTGCCAGCACTTCGGGACAGGGGTTTAATGAAAAACTGTTTTTT